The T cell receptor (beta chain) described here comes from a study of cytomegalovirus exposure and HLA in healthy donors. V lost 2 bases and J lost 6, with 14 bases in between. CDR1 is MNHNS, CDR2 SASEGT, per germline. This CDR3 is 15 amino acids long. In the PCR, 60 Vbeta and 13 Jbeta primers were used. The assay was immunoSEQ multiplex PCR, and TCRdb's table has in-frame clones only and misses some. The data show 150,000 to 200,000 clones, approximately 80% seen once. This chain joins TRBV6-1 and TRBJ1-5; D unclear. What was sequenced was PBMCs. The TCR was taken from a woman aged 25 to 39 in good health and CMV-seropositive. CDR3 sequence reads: CASSERGGFSQPQHF. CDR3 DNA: TGTGCCAGCAGTGAACGGGGAGGGTTTTCTCAGCCCCAGCATTTT.